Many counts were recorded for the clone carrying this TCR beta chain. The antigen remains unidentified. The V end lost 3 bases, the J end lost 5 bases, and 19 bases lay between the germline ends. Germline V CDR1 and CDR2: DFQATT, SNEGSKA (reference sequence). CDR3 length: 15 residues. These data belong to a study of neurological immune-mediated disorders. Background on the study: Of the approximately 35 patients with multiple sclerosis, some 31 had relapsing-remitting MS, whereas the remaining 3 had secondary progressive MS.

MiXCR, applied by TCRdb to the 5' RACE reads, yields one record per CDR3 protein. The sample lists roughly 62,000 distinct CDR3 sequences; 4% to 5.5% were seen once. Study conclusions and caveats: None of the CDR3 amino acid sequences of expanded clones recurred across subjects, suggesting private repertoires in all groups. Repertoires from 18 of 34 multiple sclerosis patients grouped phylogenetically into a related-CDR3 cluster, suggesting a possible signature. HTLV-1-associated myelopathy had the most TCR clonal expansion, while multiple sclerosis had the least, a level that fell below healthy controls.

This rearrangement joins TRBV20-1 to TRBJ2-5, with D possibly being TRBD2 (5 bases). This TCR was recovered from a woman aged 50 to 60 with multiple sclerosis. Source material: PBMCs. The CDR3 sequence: CSASVQKNSGETQYF. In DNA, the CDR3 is TGCAGTGCTAGTGTACAGAAGAACTCGGGGGAGACCCAGTACTTC.